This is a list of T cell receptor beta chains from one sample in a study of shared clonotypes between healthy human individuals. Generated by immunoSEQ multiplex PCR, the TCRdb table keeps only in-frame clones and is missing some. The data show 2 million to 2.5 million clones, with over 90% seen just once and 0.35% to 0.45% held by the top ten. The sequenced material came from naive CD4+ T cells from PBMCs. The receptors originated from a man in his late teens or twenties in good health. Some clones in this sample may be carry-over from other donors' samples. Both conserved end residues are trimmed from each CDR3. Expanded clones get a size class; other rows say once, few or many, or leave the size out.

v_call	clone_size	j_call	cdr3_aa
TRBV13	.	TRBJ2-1	ASSSRAANEQF
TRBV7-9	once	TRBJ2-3	ASSSFRGQGLSTDTQY
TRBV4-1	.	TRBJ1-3	ASSWDRNPGNTIY
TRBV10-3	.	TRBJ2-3	AISGAPDTQY
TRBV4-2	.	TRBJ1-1	ASSHAGTNMNTEAF
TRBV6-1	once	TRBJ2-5	ASSEAVLAGDGETQY
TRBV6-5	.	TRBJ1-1	ASSYSISGGGKAF
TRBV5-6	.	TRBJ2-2	ASSRLAPNTGELF
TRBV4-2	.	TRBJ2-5	ASSQGSGLRETQY
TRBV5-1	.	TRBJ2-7	ASSNGLIRSEQY
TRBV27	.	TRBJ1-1	ASTTAQGNTEAF
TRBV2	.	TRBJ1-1	ASSGGPEGQAF
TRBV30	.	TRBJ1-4	AWSPGYYDNEKLF
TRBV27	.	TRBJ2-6	ASSPGQVFSGANVLT
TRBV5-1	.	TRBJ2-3	ASSLVHTYTDTQY
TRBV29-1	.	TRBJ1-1	SVDWGRGDTEAF
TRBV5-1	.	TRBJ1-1	ASMGQGQTEAF
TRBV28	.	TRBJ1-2	ASSLRGGAPNYGYT
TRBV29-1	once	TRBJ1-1	SVRGGPTEAF
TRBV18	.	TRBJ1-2	ASSPPSENYGYT
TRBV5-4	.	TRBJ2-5	ASSLSQGKETQY
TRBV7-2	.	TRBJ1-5	ASSWAHHPNQPQH
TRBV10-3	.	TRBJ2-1	AIRSGSYEQF
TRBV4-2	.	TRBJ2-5	ASSREPQGRETQY
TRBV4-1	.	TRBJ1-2	ASSQEGGVGYGYT
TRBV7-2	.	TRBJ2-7	ASSPRQGAYEQY